Shown below are 32 T cell receptor beta chains from a single sample sequenced in a study of blood T cell repertoires in COVID-19. The assay was immunoSEQ multiplex PCR, and TCRdb's table has in-frame clones only and misses some. The table includes roughly 68,000 clones, 82% detected once. Sequencing was carried out using peripheral blood. These receptors all stem from a man older than 75 with active COVID-19.

The V and J genes are TRBV19 and TRBJ2-1; D ambiguous. The CDR3 has 12 amino acids. CDR1 LNHDA and CDR2 SQIVND come from the germline V gene (reference sequence). V shed 8 bases and J shed 4 bases, with 9 bases lying between them. CDR3 sequence: CASSFTYNEQFF. CDR3 nucleotides: TGTGCCAGTTCCTTCACTTACAATGAGCAGTTCTTC.

The V and J genes are TRBV6-5 and TRBJ1-6; 8 bases are a match to TRBD1. Germline lookup yields CDR1 MNHEY and CDR2 SVGAGI. The CDR3 sequence is 15 residues long. V was clipped by 7 bases and J by 6 bases; unmatched bases: 8. The CDR3 spells CASTMGQAANSPLHF. The CDR3, as DNA: TGTGCCAGCACTATGGGACAGGCCGCTAATTCACCCCTCCACTTT.

The chain joins TRBV3-1 (or the pseudogene TRBV3-2) to TRBJ2-1; 15 positions match TRBD2. The V gene end was trimmed by 4 bases and the J gene end by 10 bases; junction bases not matched to a gene: 8. The V gene's germline CDR1 is LGHDT and CDR2 YNNKEL (reference sequence). The CDR3 loop spans 16 amino acids. The CDR3 DNA sequence: TGTGCCAGCAGCCCGACCCCGGGACTAGCGGGGGGCGAGCAGTTCTTC. Residues: CASSPTPGLAGGEQFF.

This sequence joins TRBV6-5 and TRBJ1-3, with 8 bases lining up with TRBD1. V gave up 7 bases and J gave up 4 bases; unmatched junction bases: 6. This CDR3 has 14 amino acids. In germline, CDR1 is MNHEY, CDR2 SVGAGI. CDR3 sequence: CASTGTGRGNTIYF. DNA of the CDR3: TGTGCCAGCACTGGGACAGGCCGAGGAAACACCATATATTTT.

V usage is TRBV9 and J usage is TRBJ2-3, with 10 bases fitting TRBD2. Trimming took 4 bases from V and 4 from J; bases not matched to a gene: 9. CDR1 and CDR2 from the germline V gene are SGDLS and YYNGEE. This CDR3 spans 16 amino acids. The CDR3, as DNA: TGTGCCAGCAGCCCGAGGGAGCGGGGGGGCGCAGATACGCAGTATTTT. Protein sequence: CASSPRERGGADTQYF.

The J gene is TRBJ1-2, the V gene TRBV18, with 7 bases matching TRBD1. The V gene end was trimmed by 3 bases and the J gene end by 8 bases; junction bases not matched to a gene: 9. Germline CDR1 reads KGHSH; CDR2 reads LQKENI. The CDR3 contains 14 residues. DNA of the CDR3: TGTGCCAGCTCACCTGACAGGGAAATGGGCGGCTACACCTTC. It yields the protein CASSPDREMGGYTF.

The chain joins TRBV2 to TRBJ1-3, with no clear D. The germline V and J ends were trimmed by 0 bases and 4 bases, with 4 bases remaining between them. Germline V lookup: CDR1 SNHLY, CDR2 FYNNEI. The CDR3 is 13 amino acids. Here the CDR3 DNA reads TGTGCCAGCAGTGAAGCCAGGGGAAACACCATATATTTT. Encoded protein: CASSEARGNTIYF.

This clone was seen more than once but under ten times. The chain recombines TRBV11-3 with TRBJ2-1, with TRBD1 matching 10 bases. Losses at the gene ends were 1 base for V and 6 bases for J; bases not matched to a gene: 3. This CDR3 contains 15 residues. Germline CDR1 is SGHNT and CDR2 is YENEEA. The CDR3 is CASSLGTGGINEQFF. The CDR3 region has the DNA TGTGCCAGCAGCTTAGGGACAGGGGGGATCAATGAGCAGTTCTTC.

The rearrangement links TRBV18 to TRBJ1-4; weak D call: TRBD1 (5 bases). Germline V gene sequence: CDR1 KGHSH, CDR2 LQKENI. The CDR3 runs to 16 residues. The V and J ends lost 5 bases and 8 bases respectively, with 21 bases between them. DNA for the CDR3: TGTGCCAGCTCAGCGTATAACCTGGGGCTCGGAGAAAAACTGTTTTTT. It encodes CASSAYNLGLGEKLFF.

V and J are TRBV2 and TRBJ2-5, with a possible D match to TRBD1 (7 bases). The CDR3 loop spans 16 amino acids. CDR1 is SNHLY and CDR2 is FYNNEI in the germline V gene. V lost 5 bases and J 5 bases, leaving 21 bases between the germline ends. For the CDR3, the DNA is TGTGCCAGCAGTTACTTAACAGGGGCCGGAGGGGAGACCCAGTACTTC. It translates to CASSYLTGAGGETQYF.

This clone was counted a single time. The chain uses TRBV4-3 and TRBJ2-1; 13 bases line up with TRBD2. Germline loops: CDR1 LGHNA, CDR2 YSLEER. Germline trimming cut 4 bases from V and 4 bases from J; bases unmatched to any gene: 4. This CDR3 is 16 amino acids long. The CDR3 nucleotides are TGCGCCAGCAGCCCGGGACTAGCGGGGACTTACAATGAGCAGTTCTTC. Encoded protein: CASSPGLAGTYNEQFF.

The chain has TRBV7-3 and TRBJ2-1; possibly TRBD2 for D (6 bases). V dropped 9 bases and J dropped 2 bases, with 14 bases sitting between them. The CDR3 has 14 residues. In germline, CDR1 is SGHTA, CDR2 FQGTGA. CDR3 sequence reads: CASRPGLTYNEQFF. The CDR3 nucleotides are TGTGCCAGTCGGCCGGGACTTACCTACAATGAGCAGTTCTTC.

The chain combines TRBV4-2 with TRBJ2-1, with D unclear. V gave up 1 base and J gave up 4 bases, with 11 bases separating them. Germline CDR1 reads LGHNA; CDR2 reads YNFKEQ. The CDR3 runs 15 residues. This CDR3 reads CASSQAVTQYNEQFF. DNA for the CDR3: TGTGCCAGCAGCCAAGCCGTCACACAGTACAATGAGCAGTTCTTC.

Of note for this clone: Other DNA variants within this sample encode the same CDR3. This chain links TRBV9 with TRBJ1-2, with D tentatively TRBD1 (6 bases). Germline V lookup: CDR1 SGDLS, CDR2 YYNGEE. This CDR3 region has 15 residues. V was shortened by 2 bases and J by 6 bases, with 17 bases between the two germline ends. CDR3 residues: CASSVGQGILHGYTF. The CDR3 nucleotides are TGTGCCAGCAGCGTGGGGCAGGGGATTCTGCATGGCTACACCTTC.

This clone has a single count. This sequence joins TRBV5-4 and TRBJ1-1; TRBD1 might be the D (6 bases). Germline values: CDR1 SGHNT, CDR2 YYREEE (reference sequence). The V end was cut by 0 bases, the J end by 3 bases, with 12 bases between. The CDR3 is 15 amino acids. CDR3 protein: CASSLVSGGHTEAFF. The CDR3 bases are TGTGCCAGCAGCTTGGTTTCGGGGGGGCACACTGAAGCTTTCTTT.

The chain has TRBV20-1 and TRBJ2-1; 11 nucleotides agree with TRBD2. Germline V CDR1 and CDR2: DFQATT, SNEGSKA (reference sequence). The length of the CDR3 is 13 residues. The junction had 4 bases not matched to a gene; V was cut back by 3 bases and J by 9 bases. The CDR3, as DNA: TGCAGTGCTAGTCTGGGACTAGCGGTTGAGCAGTTCTTC. This sequence encodes CSASLGLAVEQFF.

V and J are TRBV6-2 or TRBV6-3 and TRBJ2-1; TRBD2 matches 16 bases. CDR1 is MNHEY, CDR2 SVGEGT, per germline. Losses at the gene ends were 6 bases for V and 9 bases for J; bases not matched to a gene: 14. The CDR3 extends over 18 amino acids. The CDR3, as DNA: TGTGCCAGCAGCCAACGGCCGGGACTAGCGGGAGGGCCGGTTGAGCAGTTCTTC. Its translation: CASSQRPGLAGGPVEQFF.

This clone was counted once. The DNA of the CDR3 is TGTGCCAGCAGTTACGGGGCACAGGGCCAGCCCCAGCATTTT. It translates to CASSYGAQGQPQHF. This sequence joins TRBV6-2 or TRBV6-3 and TRBJ1-5, with D possibly being TRBD1 (6 bases). The CDR3 is 14 residues long. With 2 bases removed from V and 7 bases from J, the gap between germline ends came to 12 bases. Germline-derived CDR1 and CDR2 are MNHEY and SVGEGT.

J is TRBJ1-2 and V is TRBV4-1, with D perhaps TRBD1 (6 bases). CDR3 size: 18 residues. Germline CDR1 is MGHRA and CDR2 is YSYEKL. V dropped 0 bases and J dropped 0 bases, with 17 bases sitting between them. CDR3 amino acids: CASSQDLVSRGANYGYTF. DNA for the CDR3: TGCGCCAGCAGCCAAGATCTTGTATCCAGGGGAGCTAACTATGGCTACACCTTC.

This clone was seen a few times. This rearrangement joins TRBV6-2 or TRBV6-3 to TRBJ2-2; 8 bases fit TRBD2. V was clipped by 2 bases and J by 6 bases; unmatched bases: 5. Per the germline V gene, CDR1 is MNHEY and CDR2 is SVGEGT. This CDR3 contains 15 residues. The CDR3 nucleotides read TGTGCCAGCAGTTACGTCGGGAGGGCCGCCGGGGAGCTGTTTTTT. Amino acids: CASSYVGRAAGELFF.

The J gene is TRBJ1-4, the V gene TRBV2, with 9 bases matching TRBD1. J gave up 7 bases and V 6 bases, and 6 bases lay outside the gene matches. This CDR3 spans 14 amino acids. Germline lookup yields CDR1 SNHLY and CDR2 FYNNEI. The CDR3 sequence: CASRRGQGREKLFF. The CDR3 DNA reads as TGTGCCAGCAGGAGGGGACAGGGTCGTGAAAAACTGTTTTTT.

The rearrangement uses TRBV18 and TRBJ2-7; 8 bases are a match to TRBD1. Germline assignment: CDR1 KGHSH and CDR2 LQKENI. CDR3 length equals 15 residues. The V gene end was trimmed by 0 bases and the J gene end by 3 bases; junction bases not matched to a gene: 4. The CDR3 spells CASSPPAGGYYEQYF. For the CDR3, the DNA is TGTGCCAGCTCACCACCGGCAGGGGGCTACTACGAGCAGTACTTC.

In nucleotides, the CDR3 is TGTGCCAGCAGTTACGCCCCAGGATACAATGAGCAGTTCTTC. This encodes CASSYAPGYNEQFF. The chain joins TRBV6-5 to TRBJ2-1; no firm D call. The germline CDR1 and CDR2 sequences are MNHEY and SVGAGI. The CDR3 contains 14 residues. Deletions cut 2 bases from V and 4 bases from J, with 9 bases between.

The J gene is TRBJ2-6, the V gene TRBV18; tentatively, D is TRBD1 (5 bases). Trimming removed 3 bases from V and 1 base from J, with 16 bases in between. CDR1 is KGHSH, CDR2 LQKENI, per germline. The CDR3 length is 18 residues. For the CDR3, the DNA is TGTGCCAGCTCACCCTCGACAGCTACAATTTCTGGGGCCAACGTCCTGACTTTC. Amino acids: CASSPSTATISGANVLTF.

The V and J genes are TRBV3-1 (or the pseudogene TRBV3-2) and TRBJ1-5, with TRBD1 identical over 7 bases. From germline, CDR1 is LGHDT and CDR2 YNNKEL (reference sequence). CDR3 size: 14 residues. V lost 5 bases and J lost 2; bases outside the gene matches: 3. The CDR3 DNA reads as TGTGCCAGCAGCGAGACAGGGCGCAATCAGCCCCAGCATTTT. The encoded protein is CASSETGRNQPQHF.

This clone was counted between two and nine times. The chain uses TRBV11-2 and TRBJ1-2, with 9 bases identical to TRBD1. Trimming cost V 5 bases and J 4 bases; bases outside gene matches: 2. The germline CDR1 and CDR2 sequences are SGHAT and FQNNGV. This CDR3 region has 13 residues. The CDR3 nucleotides are TGTGCCAGCAGCGAGGGACAGGGCTATGGCTACACCTTC. Residues: CASSEGQGYGYTF.

The chain couples TRBV7-2 to TRBJ2-7, with D perhaps matching TRBD2 (6 bases). CDR3 length equals 13 residues. The ends were cut back, 8 bases at V and 5 bases at J, with 16 bases in the middle. Looked up from germline, CDR1 is SGHTA and CDR2 is FQGNSA. In DNA, the CDR3 is TGTGCCAGCGGGCCCCCGGGGGACCACGAGCAGTACTTC. Amino acid sequence: CASGPPGDHEQYF. Looking up the rest from reference TRBV7-2 and TRBJ2-7 gives the full variable domain: GAGVSQSPSNKVTEKGKDVELRCDPISGHTALYWYRQSLGQGLEFLIYFQGNSAPDKSGLPSDRFSAERTGGSVSTLTIQRTQQEDSAVYLCASGPPGDHEQYFGPGTRLTVT.

The chain recombines TRBV5-1 with TRBJ2-5; 8 nucleotides align to TRBD2. This CDR3 has 14 amino acids. V was clipped by 8 bases and J by 2 bases; unmatched bases: 8. Germline CDR1 SGHRS, CDR2 YFSETQ. CDR3 sequence reads: CASGLAGSQETQYF. DNA of the CDR3: TGCGCCAGTGGTCTAGCGGGTTCACAAGAGACCCAGTACTTC.

The chain couples TRBV3-1 (or the pseudogene TRBV3-2) to TRBJ2-1; a weak D match, TRBD2 (5 bases). The CDR3 is 15 residues long. The V end was cut by 2 bases, the J end by 7 bases, with 15 bases between. Germline CDR1 is LGHDT and CDR2 is YNNKEL (reference sequence). CDR3 bases: TGTGCCAGCAGCCAAAGTACTAGAATCTCAAATGAGCAGTTCTTC. It is translated as CASSQSTRISNEQFF.

J is TRBJ1-3 and V is TRBV18; maybe TRBD1 (6 bases). Germline V gives CDR1 KGHSH, CDR2 LQKENI. The CDR3 is made up of 17 amino acids. The V gene lost 4 bases and the J gene lost 4 bases, with 20 bases spanning the gap. CDR3 residues: CASSHEDSGNLGNTIYF. DNA of the CDR3: TGTGCCAGCTCACATGAGGACAGCGGAAATTTGGGAAACACCATATATTTT. Full variable domain (rest looked up from reference TRBV18 and TRBJ1-3): NAGVMQNPRHLVRRRGQEARLRCSPMKGHSHVYWYRQLPEEGLKFMVYLQKENIIDESGMPKERFSAEFPKEGPSILRIQQVVRGDSAAYFCASSHEDSGNLGNTIYFGEGSWLTVV.

The V and J genes are TRBV6-6 and TRBJ2-7; D is unclear. Germline CDR1 and CDR2: MNHNY and SVGAGI (reference sequence). Trimming left V 0 bases short and J 6 bases short, with 6 bases between. There are 12 residues in the CDR3. The CDR3 DNA reads TGTGCCAGCAGTTACTCGTCGGTCGAGCAGTACTTC. Residues: CASSYSSVEQYF.

For the CDR3, the DNA is TGTGCCAGCAGTCCCAGTAGCGCGCAAGGGAGACGCACAACGTACGAGCAGTACTTC. As protein: CASSPSSAQGRRTTYEQYF. The chain couples TRBV6-6 to TRBJ2-7; D may be TRBD2 (5 bases). Germline assignment: CDR1 MNHNY and CDR2 SVGAGI (reference sequence). V was shortened by 5 bases and J by 4 bases, with 30 bases between the two germline ends. CDR3 length: 19 residues.